This TCR beta chain was captured by sequencing in a study of blood T cell repertoires in COVID-19. The repertoire was sequenced with immunoSEQ multiplex PCR; TCRdb's copy has only in-frame clones and lacks some. The table records roughly 240,000 clones, 86% of them present only once. In germline, CDR1 is SQVTM, CDR2 ANQGSEA. The CDR3 spans 15 residues. Trimming at V came to 1 base and at J to 4 bases, leaving 9 bases not matched to a gene. The sequence came from a woman in her 30s who had recovered from COVID-19. The material sequenced was peripheral blood. The V and J genes are TRBV29-1 and TRBJ1-2, with TRBD1 identical over 7 bases. CDR3 protein: CSVEALTGWGYGYTF. The CDR3 DNA sequence: TGCAGCGTTGAAGCCTTGACAGGGTGGGGCTATGGCTACACCTTC.